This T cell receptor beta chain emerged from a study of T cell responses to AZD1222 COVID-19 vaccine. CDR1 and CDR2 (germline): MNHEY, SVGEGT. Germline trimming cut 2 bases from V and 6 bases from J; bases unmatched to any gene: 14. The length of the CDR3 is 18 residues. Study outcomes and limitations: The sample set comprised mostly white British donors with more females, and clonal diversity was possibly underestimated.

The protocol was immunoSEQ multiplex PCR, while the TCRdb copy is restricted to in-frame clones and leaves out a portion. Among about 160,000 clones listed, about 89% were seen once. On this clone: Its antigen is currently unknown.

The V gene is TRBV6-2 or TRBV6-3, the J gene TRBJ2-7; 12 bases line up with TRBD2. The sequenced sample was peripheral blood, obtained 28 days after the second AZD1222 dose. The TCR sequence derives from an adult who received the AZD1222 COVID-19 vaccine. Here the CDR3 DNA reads TGTGCCAGCAGTTACCCGTCCCTAGCGGGGGGGCAGAAGTTCGAGCAGTACTTC. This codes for CASSYPSLAGGQKFEQYF.